This record covers a single T cell receptor beta chain. The naive CD8 subset, CD45RO-negative cells positively selected for CCR7, excluded terminally differentiated effector memory CD45RA+ cells. The data derive from a study of shared clonotypes between healthy human individuals. Here immunoSEQ multiplex PCR was the method, and the copy in TCRdb shows in-frame clones only, minus some. The sample contains roughly 2,000,000 clones, about 95% of which appear only once. The source of this sequence is a man between 18 and 29 years old in good health. Sequenced input: naive CD8+ T cells sorted from blood.

The chain's CDR3 is CASSPQAGNIQYF. For the CDR3, the DNA is TGCGCCAGCTCGCCGCAGGCGGGGAACATTCAGTACTTC. This chain joins TRBV10-2 and TRBJ2-4; tentatively, D is TRBD2 (6 bases). V was pared by 8 bases and J by 7 bases, with 15 bases between. CDR1 is WSHSY and CDR2 is SAAADI in the germline V gene. This CDR3 contains 13 residues.